These 6 T cell receptor beta chains were all obtained from the same sample, sequenced in a study of blood T cell repertoires in COVID-19. Profiling relied on immunoSEQ multiplex PCR, and the TCRdb table lists in-frame clones only, not all of them. The table records 150,000 to 200,000 clones, approximately 90% of them present only once. Sequencing was performed on peripheral blood. Receptors were obtained from a young man with COVID-19, enrolled during active disease.

This chain links TRBV20-1 with TRBJ2-7; perhaps TRBD2 as D (5 bases). From germline, CDR1 is DFQATT and CDR2 SNEGSKA (reference sequence). The CDR3 spans 11 residues. The CDR3 loop reads CSAGISYEQYF. The CDR3 bases are TGCAGCGCCGGGATCTCCTACGAGCAGTACTTC.

The V and J genes are TRBV5-6 and TRBJ2-1; D is possibly TRBD1 (6 bases). Germline CDR1 and CDR2: SGHDT and YYEEEE. There are 12 residues in the CDR3. V was clipped by 0 bases and J by 10 bases, with 8 bases between them. CDR3 bases: TGTGCCAGCAGCTTGGGAGGGGGAGAGCAGTTCTTC. As protein: CASSLGGGEQFF.

The chain employs TRBV19 and TRBJ1-1; no definite D call. The CDR3 sequence is 11 residues long. Trimming shortened V by 9 bases and J by 1 base, and 6 bases separated the two germline ends. Per germline, CDR1 LNHDA and CDR2 SQIVND (reference sequence). The CDR3 is CASTKNTEAFF. CDR3 DNA: TGTGCCAGCACTAAGAACACTGAAGCTTTCTTT.

This clone was seen a single time. The chain joins TRBV9 to TRBJ2-2; D might be TRBD1 (6 bases). The germline gives CDR1 SGDLS, CDR2 YYNGEE. There are 19 residues in the CDR3. Trimming shortened V by 0 bases and J by 0 bases, and 18 bases separated the two germline ends. This CDR3 is CASSVARGTIPTNTGELFF. The CDR3 nucleotides read TGTGCCAGCAGCGTAGCTAGGGGGACGATACCCACGAACACCGGGGAGCTGTTTTTT.

The chain couples TRBV15 to TRBJ1-5; possible D gene TRBD1, 6 bases. Trimming removed 3 bases from V and 0 bases from J, with 12 bases in between. Germline V lookup: CDR1 LNHNV, CDR2 YYDKDF (reference sequence). This CDR3 comprises 16 residues. The CDR3 coding sequence is TGTGCCACCAGCAGGGACAGATTCAATAGCAATCAGCCCCAGCATTTT. Translation gives CATSRDRFNSNQPQHF. The variable domain in full, with the rest retrieved from reference TRBV15 and TRBJ1-5, is DAMVIQNPRYQVTQFGKPVTLSCSQTLNHNVMYWYQQKSSQAPKLLFHYYDKDFNNEADTPDNFQSRRPNTSFCFLDIRSPGLGDTAMYLCATSRDRFNSNQPQHFGDGTRLSIL.

The chain carries TRBV6-6 and TRBJ2-1, with 10 positions matching TRBD1. Looked up from germline, CDR1 is MNHNY and CDR2 is SVGAGI (reference sequence). Germline trimming cut 6 bases from V and 7 bases from J; bases unmatched to any gene: 9. The CDR3 has 15 residues. The CDR3 coding sequence is TGTGCCAGCAGCTTCGGACAGGGGGTTACAAATGAGCAGTTCTTC. Its protein product is CASSFGQGVTNEQFF.